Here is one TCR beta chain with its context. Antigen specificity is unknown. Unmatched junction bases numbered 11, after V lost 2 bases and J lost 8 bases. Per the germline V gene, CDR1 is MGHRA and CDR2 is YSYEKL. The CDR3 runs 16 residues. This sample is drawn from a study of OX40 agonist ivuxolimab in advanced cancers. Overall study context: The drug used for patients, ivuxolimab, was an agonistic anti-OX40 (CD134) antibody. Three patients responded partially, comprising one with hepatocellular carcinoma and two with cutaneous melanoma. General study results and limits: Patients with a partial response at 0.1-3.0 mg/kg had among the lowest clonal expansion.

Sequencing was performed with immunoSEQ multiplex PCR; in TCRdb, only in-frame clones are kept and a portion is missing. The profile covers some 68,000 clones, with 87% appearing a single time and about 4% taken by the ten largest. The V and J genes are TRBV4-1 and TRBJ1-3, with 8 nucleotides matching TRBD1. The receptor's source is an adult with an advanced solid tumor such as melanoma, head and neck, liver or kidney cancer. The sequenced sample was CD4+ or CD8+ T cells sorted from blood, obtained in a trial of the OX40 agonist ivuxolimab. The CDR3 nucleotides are TGCGCCAGCAGCCAACTCTGGCAGGGGGCAGGGGACACCATATATTTT. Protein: CASSQLWQGAGDTIYF.